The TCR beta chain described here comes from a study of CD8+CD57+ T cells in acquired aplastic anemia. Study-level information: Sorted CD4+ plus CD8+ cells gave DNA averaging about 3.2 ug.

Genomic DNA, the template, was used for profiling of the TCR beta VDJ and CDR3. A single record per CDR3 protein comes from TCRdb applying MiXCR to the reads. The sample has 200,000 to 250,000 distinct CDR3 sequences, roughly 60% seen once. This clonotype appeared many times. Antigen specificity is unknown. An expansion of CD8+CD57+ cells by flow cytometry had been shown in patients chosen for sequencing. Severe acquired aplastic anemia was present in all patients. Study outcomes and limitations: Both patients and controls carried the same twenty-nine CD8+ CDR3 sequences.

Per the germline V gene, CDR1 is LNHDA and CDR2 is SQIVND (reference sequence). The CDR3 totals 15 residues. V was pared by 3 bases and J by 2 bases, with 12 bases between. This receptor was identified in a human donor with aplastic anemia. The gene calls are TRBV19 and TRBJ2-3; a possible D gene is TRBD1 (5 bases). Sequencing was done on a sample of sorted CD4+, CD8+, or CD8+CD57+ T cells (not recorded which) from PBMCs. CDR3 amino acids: CASSMGGADTDTQYF. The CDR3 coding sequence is TGTGCCAGTAGTATGGGTGGGGCTGACACAGATACGCAGTATTTT.